The 11 T cell receptor beta chains presented below share a single source sample, sequenced in a study of T-cell reconstitution after alpha-beta-depleted transplantation in children (TCRdb year 2016). Preparation of the library involved PCR. Sequencing instrument: Illumina HiSeq 2500. Molecular barcoding was employed in the preparation of TCR libraries, with unique molecular identifiers being used to normalize TCRbeta repertoire quantification. The public reads were run again by TCRdb, first through fastp at Q25 and then through MiXCR, and only productive beta chains were kept. Entries that share a CDR3 protein sequence are merged under the most common genes and DNA. The sample table records a few hundred thousand distinct CDR3 sequences; approximately 41% of these occur just once. The ten largest clones capture approximately 30% of the sample. According to the study, the label for this sample's treatment or condition signals: allogeneic hematopoietic cell transplantation with graft depleted of TCRalphabeta T cells and CD19 B cells.

Sequenced material: PBMCs, taken before TCRalphabeta/CD19-depleted stem cell transplant. Receptor source: a girl aged 2-15 years with aplastic anemia, due to receive a stem cell transplant.

The V gene is TRBV20-1, the J gene TRBJ2-1; 9 nucleotides line up with TRBD1. The CDR3 has 15 amino acids. The germline V gene has CDR1 DFQATT and CDR2 SNEGSKA (reference sequence). Trimming cost V 0 bases and J 8 bases; bases outside gene matches: 8. Here the CDR3 reads CSARDDGTGSDEQFF. As DNA, the CDR3 is TGCAGTGCTAGAGATGATGGGACAGGGTCGGATGAGCAGTTCTTC.

A few counts support this clonotype. The chain employs TRBV12-3 or TRBV12-4 and TRBJ1-6; no firm D call. V lost 6 bases and J lost 7, with 16 bases in between. CDR3 size: 15 residues. The CDR3 spells CASSRIGVRNSPLHF. CDR3 nucleotide sequence: TGTGCCAGCAGCCGAATCGGGGTCAGAAATTCACCCCTCCACTTT.

The chain has TRBV7-9 and TRBJ2-5; 8 positions match TRBD1. Germline V lookup: CDR1 SEHNR, CDR2 FQNEAQ (reference sequence). Trimming at V came to 2 bases and at J to 1 base, leaving 3 bases not matched to a gene. This CDR3 is built from 15 residues. The CDR3 is CASSLTDRGQETQYF. The CDR3 DNA sequence: TGTGCCAGCAGCTTAACCGACAGGGGCCAAGAGACCCAGTACTTC.

The chain couples TRBV7-6 to TRBJ2-7; D is perhaps TRBD1 (6 bases). Germline V gene sequence: CDR1 SGHVS, CDR2 FNYEAQ. The CDR3 is 13 amino acids. Deletions cut 4 bases from V and 5 bases from J, with 12 bases between. The DNA for the CDR3 is TGTGCCAGCAGCTCCAGGGGCCGGGACGAGCAGTACTTC. Protein: CASSSRGRDEQYF. The full variable domain, its missing parts supplied by reference TRBV7-6 and TRBJ2-7, is GAGVSQSPRYKVTKRGQDVALRCDPISGHVSLYWYRQALGQGPEFLTYFNYEAQQDKSGLPNDRFSAERPEGSISTLTIQRTEQRDSAMYRCASSSRGRDEQYFGPGTRLTVT.

The chain employs TRBV12-5 and TRBJ1-1; D is perhaps TRBD1 (5 bases). Germline V CDR1 and CDR2: LGHNT, FRNRAP. The CDR3 is 14 residues long. The V end lost 2 bases, the J end lost 4 bases, and 11 bases lay between the germline ends. The CDR3 DNA follows: TGTGCTAGTGGTTTGACAGGAGCGGTCACTGAAGCTTTCTTT. This translates into CASGLTGAVTEAFF.

In this sample, this clonotype turned up many times. CDR3 region: CASSPWTGTNYGYTF. The CDR3 DNA reads as TGTGCCAGCAGCCCATGGACAGGGACCAACTATGGCTACACCTTC. The V gene is TRBV7-8, the J gene TRBJ1-2; the match to TRBD1 covers 8 bases. The CDR3 covers 15 residues. Germline CDR1 and CDR2: SGHVS and FQNEAQ. The V and J ends lost 5 bases and 2 bases, in that order; junction bases with no gene match: 7.

The rearrangement joins TRBV6-1 to TRBJ2-5, with a tentative D call TRBD1 (6 bases). The germline CDR1 and CDR2 sequences are MNHNS and SASEGT. The CDR3 has 13 amino acids. Trimming took 3 bases from V and 5 from J, leaving 10 bases between them. The CDR3 sequence is CASSETGGETQYF. The CDR3 nucleotides are TGTGCCAGCAGTGAGACAGGCGGGGAGACCCAGTACTTC.

The chain is built from TRBV28 and TRBJ2-3; 7 nucleotides match TRBD1. This CDR3 is built from 15 residues. After removal of 3 bases from V and 3 bases from J, the junction contained 6 bases not matched to a gene. The germline V gene encodes CDR1 MDHEN and CDR2 SYDVKM. The CDR3 DNA reads TGTGCCAGCAGTTTTACAGGGGATAATACAGATACGCAGTATTTT. It yields the protein CASSFTGDNTDTQYF.

Of note for this clonotype: A read error is possible here, since a much larger clone lies one base away. The genes are TRBV27 and TRBJ2-2; TRBD2 matches at 13 bases. The length of the CDR3 is 16 residues. CDR1 and CDR2 (germline): MNHEY, SMNVEV (reference sequence). V gave up 5 bases and J gave up 6 bases; unmatched junction bases: 6. The CDR3 DNA reads TGTGCCAGCAGTCTTGGGACTAGCGGGGTCTCCGGGGAGCTGTTTTTT. Its protein is CASSLGTSGVSGELFF.

J is TRBJ2-3 and V is TRBV9; D remains ambiguous. This CDR3 comprises 15 residues. V was clipped by 1 base and J by 0 bases, with 9 bases between them. Germline V gene sequence: CDR1 SGDLS, CDR2 YYNGEE. This CDR3 reads CASSVLSTSTDTQYF. The CDR3 region has the DNA TGTGCCAGCAGCGTATTATCGACTAGCACAGATACGCAGTATTTT.

Here the CDR3 DNA reads TGTGCCATCAGTGAGTCGGGCGGGGGGGCCTACGAGCAGTACTTC. It yields the protein CAISESGGGAYEQYF. V and J are TRBV10-3 and TRBJ2-7; TRBD2 matches at 9 bases. After removal of 0 bases from V and 2 bases from J, the junction contained 2 bases not matched to a gene. The CDR3 is made up of 15 amino acids. Germline V gene sequence: CDR1 ENHRY, CDR2 SYGVKD.